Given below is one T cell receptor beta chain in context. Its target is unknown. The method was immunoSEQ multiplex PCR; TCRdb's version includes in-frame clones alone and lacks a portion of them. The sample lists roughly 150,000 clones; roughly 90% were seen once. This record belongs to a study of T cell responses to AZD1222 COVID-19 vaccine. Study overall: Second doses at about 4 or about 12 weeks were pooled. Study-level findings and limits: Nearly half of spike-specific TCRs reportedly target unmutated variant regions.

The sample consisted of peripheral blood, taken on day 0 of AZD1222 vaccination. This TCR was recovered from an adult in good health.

CDR3 in amino acids: CASSLGQVSLYGYTF. CDR3 coding DNA: TGTGCCAGCAGCTTGGGACAGGTGTCTCTTTATGGCTACACCTTC. V and J are TRBV7-9 and TRBJ1-2; TRBD1 matches 8 bases. Germline V CDR1 and CDR2: SEHNR, FQNEAQ (reference sequence). With V trimmed by 3 bases and J by 5 bases, 8 bases remained unmatched. The CDR3 has 15 residues.